The text below deals with one T cell receptor beta chain. The data are from a study of T cell responses to AZD1222 COVID-19 vaccine. Trimming removed 5 bases at V and 0 bases at J, with 11 bases between. The CDR3 has 15 residues. Germline V gives CDR1 SGHVS, CDR2 FQNEAQ. Only in-frame clones appear in the TCRdb table, and some are missing; sequencing was by immunoSEQ multiplex PCR. The table lists 150,000 or so clones, nearly 90% of them singletons. V usage is TRBV7-8 and J usage is TRBJ2-1; a possible D gene is TRBD2 (5 bases). Sequenced here: peripheral blood, sampled on day 0 of AZD1222 vaccination. The TCR was taken from an adult in good health. In DNA, the CDR3 is TGTGCCAGCAGCAAAGGACTGGACTCCTACAATGAGCAGTTCTTC. Encoded protein: CASSKGLDSYNEQFF.